This T cell receptor beta chain was identified during a study of T-cell memory formation after mild COVID-19. Trimming removed 8 bases from V and 4 bases from J, with 11 bases in between. CDR3 length: 12 amino acids. CDR1 is LNHNV, CDR2 YYDKDF, per germline (reference sequence). Sample barcodes and UMIs were carried by the TCR alpha and TCR beta cDNA libraries that 5'RACE generated with constant-segment primers. TCRdb analysed the 5' RACE reads with MiXCR anew, one entry per CDR3 protein. The table shows 550,000 to 700,000 distinct CDR3 sequences, with approximately 15% occurring only once. Findings and caveats of the study: Clones which contracted sat mainly in CM and EM if CD4+, and in EMRA if CD8+. Day 15 to 85 contracting clones showed balanced CD4/CD8; day 15 to 37 expanders favored CD4+.

This clonotype was observed a few times. Its antigen remains unknown. The receptor comes from an adult woman who had mild COVID-19 (a few samples of this study predate the infection). Cell type and time point are not known. Material for sequencing was PBMCs or a T cell subset sorted from them (not recorded which). The chain is built from TRBV15 and TRBJ1-1; a weak D match, TRBD1 (5 bases). The CDR3 loop is CATAEGFTEAFF. The CDR3 DNA follows: TGTGCCACCGCTGAGGGGTTCACTGAAGCTTTCTTT.